The rows below give T cell receptor beta chains drawn from one sample of a study of chemoradiotherapy in HPV16-positive cancers. TCRdb keeps only in-frame clones here, not all; method: immunoSEQ multiplex PCR. The sample has 9,500 to 15,000 clones, approximately 87% seen once. The sample was blood, taken from a patient who underwent chemoradiotherapy. The receptors derive from a human donor with HPV-associated anogenital cancer. The CDR3 runs from the conserved cysteine through the conserved F or W. The D gene is left open where the match is weak. Size values are once, few and many counts, or a class for expanded clones, and some rows have none.

TRBV19	13	TRBD2	.	TRBJ2-2	CASMGEGRRELFF	TGTGCCAGTATGGGGGAGGGGCGGAGGGAGCTGTTTTTT
TRBV6-4	13	.	.	TRBJ1-2	CASSERGPRGYTF	TGTGCCAGCAGTGAGCGGGGGCCCCGAGGCTACACCTTC
TRBV7-8	14	.	.	TRBJ2-5	CASTPPEPQETQYF	TGTGCCAGCACCCCACCGGAGCCTCAAGAGACCCAGTACTTC
TRBV5-1	15	.	.	TRBJ2-1	CASSPGQHFYNEQFF	TGCGCCAGCAGTCCAGGACAGCACTTCTACAATGAGCAGTTCTTC
TRBV5-4	16	TRBD2	.	TRBJ2-3	CASSLRSGGATDTQYF	TGTGCCAGCAGCCTTCGGAGCGGGGGGGCCACAGATACGCAGTATTTT
TRBV19	15	TRBD2	.	TRBJ2-4	CASSPSAAGEWIQYF	TGTGCCAGTAGCCCCTCGGCGGCGGGGGAATGGATTCAGTACTTC
TRBV6-5	12	.	.	TRBJ1-6	CASSYPNSPLHF	TGTGCCAGCAGTTACCCCAATTCACCCCTCCACTTT
TRBV9	16	TRBD2	.	TRBJ2-2	CASSVSGGTNTGELFF	TGTGCCAGCAGCGTTAGCGGGGGAACGAACACCGGGGAGCTGTTTTTT
TRBV6-4	13	.	.	TRBJ2-4	CASSDSDSHIQYF	TGTGCCAGCAGTGACTCGGACAGCCACATTCAGTACTTC
TRBV9	14	.	.	TRBJ1-2	CASSVSLGNYGYTF	TGTGCCAGCAGCGTCAGCCTCGGAAACTATGGCTACACCTTC
TRBV7-8	16	.	.	TRBJ1-3	CASSSPGSLSGNTIYF	TGTGCCAGCAGCTCACCCGGCTCCCTCTCTGGAAACACCATATATTTT
TRBV9	17	.	.	TRBJ1-1	CASSVGVGAGSYTEAFF	TGTGCCAGCAGCGTCGGGGTGGGGGCCGGGAGTTACACTGAAGCTTTCTTT
TRBV29-1	13	.	.	TRBJ1-5	CSVVSGSDQPQHF	TGCAGCGTTGTATCGGGATCGGATCAGCCCCAGCATTTT
TRBV15	13	.	.	TRBJ1-2	CATSRSGRSGYTF	TGTGCCACCAGCAGATCGGGGCGGAGTGGCTACACCTTC
TRBV5-4	13	.	few	TRBJ2-6	CASSFGTGYVLTF	TGTGCCAGCAGCTTCGGAACAGGCTACGTCCTGACTTTC
TRBV30	14	TRBD1	.	TRBJ1-1	CAWSVQGARTEAFF	TGTGCCTGGAGTGTACAGGGGGCGCGTACTGAAGCTTTCTTT
TRBV7-8	14	.	.	TRBJ1-2	CASSPFQRNYGYTF	TGTGCCAGCAGCCCATTTCAGCGCAACTATGGCTACACCTTC
TRBV19	11	.	.	TRBJ1-2	CASHAVYGYTF	TGTGCCAGCCACGCAGTTTATGGCTACACCTTC
TRBV4-1	16	.	.	TRBJ1-4	CASSQQPRATNEKLFF	TGCGCCAGCAGCCAACAGCCGCGGGCAACTAATGAAAAACTGTTTTTT
TRBV18	14	.	.	TRBJ1-4	CASSPQSTNEKLFF	TGTGCCAGCTCACCCCAGTCAACTAATGAAAAACTGTTTTTT
TRBV7-2	16	TRBD2	.	TRBJ2-3	CASSLPGLAVADTQYF	TGTGCCAGCAGCCTCCCGGGACTAGCAGTCGCAGATACGCAGTATTTT
TRBV18	16	TRBD2	once	TRBJ2-2	CASSVTRTSGTGELFF	TGTGCCAGCTCCGTCACCCGGACTAGCGGCACCGGGGAGCTGTTTTTT
TRBV7-9	14	.	.	TRBJ2-3	CASSLHTSTDTQYF	TGTGCCAGCAGCTTACATACTAGCACAGATACGCAGTATTTT
TRBV18	15	.	once	TRBJ1-5	CASSPSGWSNQPQHF	TGTGCCAGCTCACCATCAGGGTGGAGCAATCAGCCCCAGCATTTT